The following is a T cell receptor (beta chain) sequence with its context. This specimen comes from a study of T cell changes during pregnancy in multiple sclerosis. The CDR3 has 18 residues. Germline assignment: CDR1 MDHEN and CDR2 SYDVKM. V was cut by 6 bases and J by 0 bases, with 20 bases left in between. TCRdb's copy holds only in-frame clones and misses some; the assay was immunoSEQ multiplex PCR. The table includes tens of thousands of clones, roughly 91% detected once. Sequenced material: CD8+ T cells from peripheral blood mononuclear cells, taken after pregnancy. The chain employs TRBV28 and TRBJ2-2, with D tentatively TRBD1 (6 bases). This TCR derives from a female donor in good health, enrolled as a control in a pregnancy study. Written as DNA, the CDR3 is TGTGCCAGCAGCCCCTTATACCGGGACACCTCGAACACCGGGGAGCTGTTTTTT. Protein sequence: CASSPLYRDTSNTGELFF.